A single sample gave rise to the 19 T cell receptor beta chains below, sequenced in a study of CD8+ T cells in alopecia areata. cDNA reverse transcribed from extracted RNA served as the sequencing template. Libraries were prepared by immunoSEQ multiplex PCR; TCRdb keeps only in-frame clonotypes and omits some of them. This sample has roughly 260,000 clones, each found more than once. Sorting used CD4, CD8alpha, NKG2D, NKG2ACE and other markers on pooled cutaneous lymph node cells. Sequenced: CD4+ T cells sorted from a lymph node. These receptors all come from a C3H/HeJ mouse with alopecia areata. Strain haplotype at MHC: H2-k.

Regarding this clone: Genes and germline are mouse. The read halts 4 residues ahead of the CDR3 end, with the missing end drawn from the germline J gene. Other nucleotide sequences in the sample specify the same CDR3. V usage is TRBV1 and J usage is TRBJ1-1; D not resolved. V was clipped by 0 bases and J by 1 base, with 9 bases between them. The CDR3 consists of 15 residues. The V gene's germline CDR1 is NSQYPW and CDR2 LRSPGD (reference sequence). Here the CDR3 reads CTCSADWGGNTEVFF. The part of the CDR3 DNA that was read is TGCACCTGCAGTGCAGACTGGGGTGGAAACACA.

This clone was seen ten or more times. Gene names follow the mouse nomenclature. The DNA ends 4 residues before the CDR3 does, and the rest of the CDR3 is filled in from the germline J gene. Other DNA sequences within the sample encode an identical CDR3. The chain joins TRBV1 to TRBJ2-2; 8 bases line up with TRBD2. Germline CDR1 is NSQYPW and CDR2 is LRSPGD (reference sequence). The CDR3 is made up of 16 amino acids. V was pared by 0 bases and J by 0 bases, with 0 bases of the junction left unmatched. Partial CDR3 DNA: TGCACCTGCAGTGCAGATGGGGGGGCAAACACCGGG. Translating gives CTCSADGGANTG. In full, the CDR3 is CTCSADGGANTGQLYF.

This clone occurred a few times. The genes are named according to mouse. With the read ending 4 residues before the CDR3 end, the germline J gene is used to fill in that end. The rearrangement joins TRBV13-2 to TRBJ2-5; 8 bases are shared with TRBD2. CDR1 NNHNN and CDR2 SYGAGS come from the germline V gene (reference sequence). The CDR3 extends over 16 amino acids. With V trimmed by 2 bases and J by 3 bases, 8 bases remained unmatched. The CDR3 loop is CASGETPGLGQDTQYF. The covered CDR3 bases are TGTGCCAGCGGTGAGACCCCCGGACTGGGTCAAGAC.

This clone has only a few counts. Germline and genes: mouse. The CDR3 extends 4 residues past the end of the read, so its final part is completed from the germline J gene. The rearrangement links TRBV13-2 to TRBJ1-2; TRBD1 agrees at 8 bases. V lost 3 bases, J lost 4 bases, and 5 bases stayed unmatched. Germline CDR1 and CDR2: NNHNN and SYGAGS (reference sequence). This CDR3 is built from 14 residues. The sequenced CDR3 bases are TGTGCCAGCGGTGGCAGGGGGCAGAGCTCC. This translates into CASGGRGQSS. The whole CDR3 protein reads CASGGRGQSSDYTF.

As to this clone: The gene names given are mouse names. The read ends 4 residues before the CDR3 terminus; that terminus is restored from the germline J gene. This sequence joins TRBV13-2 and TRBJ2-7; weak D call: TRBD1 (6 bases). The CDR3 is made up of 13 amino acids. Germline V gene data show CDR1 as NNHNN and CDR2 as SYGAGS (reference sequence). The CDR3 bases that were read are TGTGCCAGCGGTGACTCAGGGGAGGAT. It translates to CASGDSGED. The complete CDR3 protein is CASGDSGEDEQYF.

A remark on this clone: These gene names are mouse names. The DNA ends 4 residues before the CDR3 does, and the rest of the CDR3 is filled in from the germline J gene. The sample has other DNA sequences that encode this CDR3 too. The chain has TRBV13-2 and TRBJ2-1; 8 bases fit TRBD1. The CDR3 totals 14 residues. CDR1 NNHNN and CDR2 SYGAGS come from the germline V gene (reference sequence). V shed 3 bases, J shed 1 base, and the junction held 0 bases outside the gene matches. The CDR3 spells CASGGQGNYAEQFF. Incomplete CDR3 DNA: TGTGCCAGCGGTGGACAGGGGAACTATGCT.

This clone has only a few counts. Mouse germline and gene names are used. The CDR3 extends 4 residues past the end of the read, so its final part is completed from the germline J gene. The chain uses TRBV13-3 and TRBJ1-1; D is possibly TRBD1 (6 bases). In germline, CDR1 is NNHDY, CDR2 SYVADS. The length of the CDR3 is 12 residues. The CDR3 region is CASSESQGEVFF. Incomplete CDR3 DNA: TGTGCCAGCAGTGAGTCACAGGGA.

There are a few counts of this clone. The gene symbols are mouse symbols. The CDR3 extends 4 residues past the end of the read, so its final part is completed from the germline J gene. At the DNA level, this CDR3 is encoded by other sequences in the same sample as well. The J gene is TRBJ2-1, the V gene TRBV13-3; 7 positions match TRBD2. CDR3 length: 13 amino acids. Germline V gene sequence: CDR1 NNHDY, CDR2 SYVADS. V lost 3 bases, J lost 3 bases, and 0 bases stayed unmatched. The DNA read from the CDR3 is TGTGCCAGCAGTGGACTGGGCTATGCT. This codes for CASSGLGYA. The full CDR3 protein is CASSGLGYAEQFF.

This clone occurred a few times. Mouse names are used for the genes. The observed sequence ends 4 residues before the CDR3 terminus, with the missing tail filled in from the germline J gene. Other DNA sequences of this sample code for an identical CDR3. This rearrangement joins TRBV19 to TRBJ1-2; 10 bases agree with TRBD1. The CDR3 length is 14 residues. V was clipped by 5 bases and J by 2 bases; unmatched bases: 3. Germline CDR1 FNHDT, CDR2 SITEND (reference sequence). The chain's CDR3 is CASSDRGLNSDYTF. Partial CDR3 DNA: TGTGCCAGCAGCGACAGGGGGCTGAACTCC.

This clone was detected a few times. Germline and genes here are mouse. Read data end 4 residues before the CDR3 end; the end is taken from the germline J gene. This rearrangement joins TRBV13-1 to TRBJ2-4; a weak D match, TRBD1 (6 bases). Germline V gene data show CDR1 as NSHNY and CDR2 as SYGAGN. This CDR3 region has 13 residues. The DNA read from the CDR3 is TGTGCCAGCAGTACCGGACAGAAAAAC. Amino acid sequence: CASSTGQKN. The entire CDR3 protein reads CASSTGQKNTLYF.

This clone was picked up a small number of times. The gene names given are mouse names. The read comes to an end 4 residues before the CDR3 does, leaving the germline J gene to fill in the end. The chain is built from TRBV1 and TRBJ2-3; possibly TRBD1 for D (5 bases). This CDR3 is built from 13 residues. Germline V CDR1 and CDR2: NSQYPW, LRSPGD (reference sequence). This chain's CDR3 is CTCSARGLETLYF. The sequenced CDR3 bases are TGCACCTGCAGTGCGAGGGGTTTAGAA.

This clone has more than one count but fewer than ten. The genes and germline here are from mouse. The read is 4 residues too short to cover the CDR3 end, so that end is filled in from the germline J gene. The chain recombines TRBV13-3 with TRBJ2-3, with 7 nucleotides matching TRBD1. Looked up from germline, CDR1 is NNHDY and CDR2 is SYVADS. The V segment lost 4 bases and the J segment 2 bases; nucleotides outside the gene matches: 4. The length of the CDR3 is 14 residues. CDR3 protein: CASSFQGVAETLYF. The sequenced CDR3 bases are TGTGCCAGCAGTTTCCAGGGGGTTGCAGAA.

In its sample, this clone was seen a few times. The genes and germline here are from mouse. The read falls 4 residues short of the CDR3 end, and the missing part is taken from the germline J gene. The V and J genes are TRBV19 and TRBJ1-1; 12 nucleotides align to TRBD1. Per the germline V gene, CDR1 is FNHDT and CDR2 is SITEND (reference sequence). The CDR3 is 15 residues long. J was trimmed by 4 bases and V by 6 bases; bases with no gene match: 7. The sequenced part of the CDR3 DNA is TGTGCCAGCACCTCCGGGACAGGGGGCGGCACA. Translation gives CASTSGTGGGT. The CDR3 in its entirety is CASTSGTGGGTEVFF.

This clone was counted between two and nine times. Any gene name here is a mouse gene name. Read sequence stops 4 residues before the CDR3 end, and the germline J gene provides the missing end. Different DNA sequences within this sample yield the same CDR3. This sequence joins TRBV1 and TRBJ2-5; D perhaps matches TRBD2 (5 bases). Trimming shortened V by 0 bases and J by 0 bases, and 7 bases separated the two germline ends. CDR3 length equals 15 residues. Germline V gene sequence: CDR1 NSQYPW, CDR2 LRSPGD (reference sequence). The CDR3 spells CTCSAEAGNQDTQYF. CDR3 bases read: TGCACCTGCAGTGCAGAAGCTGGGAACCAAGAC.

This clone occurred a few times. The gene symbols are mouse symbols. The CDR3 end lies 4 residues beyond the end of the read and is filled in from the germline J gene. V gene TRBV1 combines with J gene TRBJ2-5; 9 nucleotides match TRBD1. V was clipped by 5 bases and J by 2 bases; unmatched bases: 2. Germline CDR1 NSQYPW, CDR2 LRSPGD (reference sequence). The CDR3 contains 14 residues. The part of the CDR3 DNA that was read is TGCACCTGCAGTCGGGACAGGGCCCAAGAC. Its protein is CTCSRDRAQD. The CDR3 reads in full as CTCSRDRAQDTQYF. The whole variable domain, filled in from reference TRBV1 and TRBJ2-5, reads VTLLEQNPRWRLVPRGQAVNLRCILKNSQYPWMSWYQQDLQKQLQWLFTLRSPGDKEVKSLPGADYLATRVTDTELRLQVANMSQGRTLYCTCSRDRAQDTQYFGPGTRLLVL.

Of note for this clone: Genes and germline are mouse. With the read ending 4 residues before the CDR3 end, the germline J gene is used to fill in that end. This chain uses TRBV19 with TRBJ2-2, with D maybe TRBD1 (5 bases). V was trimmed by 3 bases and J by 4 bases, leaving 16 bases between them. The CDR3 contains 16 residues. Germline CDR1 and CDR2: FNHDT and SITEND (reference sequence). The CDR3 protein is CASSRTGRAITGQLYF. The CDR3 bases that were read are TGTGCCAGCAGTAGAACGGGCAGGGCTATCACCGGG.

This clone was detected a few times. Genes and germline come from the mouse. The read stops 4 residues short of the end of the CDR3; the missing end is completed from the germline J gene. Other nucleotide sequences from this sample produce the same CDR3. The chain is built from TRBV19 and TRBJ2-5, with a possible D match to TRBD2 (7 bases). This CDR3 contains 15 residues. V lost 2 bases to trimming and J lost 0 bases, with 10 bases between them. CDR1 and CDR2 (germline): FNHDT, SITEND (reference sequence). Incomplete CDR3 DNA: TGTGCCAGCAGTATCCTGGGGGCTAACCAAGAC. Translated: CASSILGANQD. The entire CDR3 reads CASSILGANQDTQYF.

Of note for this clone: Gene names are mouse gene names. CDR3 in amino acids: CASGSQGGNSDYTF. CDR3 DNA (partial): TGTGCCAGCGGTTCGCAGGGAGGGAACTCC. The chain links TRBV13-2 to TRBJ1-2; D is perhaps TRBD1 (5 bases). The sequenced fragment ends 4 residues before the CDR3 boundary, so the rest is inferred from the germline J gene. Trimming cost V 4 bases and J 2 bases, with 12 bases left between them. CDR1 is NNHNN and CDR2 is SYGAGS in the germline V gene (reference sequence). This CDR3 region has 14 residues.

Comment on this clone: Mouse gene names and germline throughout. The observed sequence ends 4 residues before the CDR3 terminus, with the missing tail filled in from the germline J gene. The J gene is TRBJ1-1, the V gene TRBV17; TRBD1 might be the D (5 bases). Trimming removed 0 bases at V and 1 base at J, with 9 bases between. The CDR3 is 15 amino acids. The V gene's germline CDR1 is MNHDT and CDR2 YYDKIL. CDR3 DNA (partial): TGTGCTAGCAGTAGAGATCCAGGGAGAAACACA. Its protein is CASSRDPGRNT. The full CDR3 protein reads CASSRDPGRNTEVFF. The full variable domain, its missing parts supplied by reference TRBV17 and TRBJ1-1, is DTTVKQNPRYKLARVGKPVNLICSQTMNHDTMYWYQKKPNQAPKLLLFYYDKILNREADTFEKFQSSRPNNSFCSLYIGSAGLEYSAMYLCASSRDPGRNTEVFFGKGTRLTVV.